A selection of T cell receptor beta chains follows, all from one sample in a study of T cell responses to AZD1222 COVID-19 vaccine. Only in-frame clones appear in the TCRdb table, and some are missing; sequencing was by immunoSEQ multiplex PCR. Of about 55,000 clones in the sample, 89% were seen once. Specimen: peripheral blood, collected on day 0 of AZD1222 vaccination. All receptors come from an adult in good health. Each CDR3 is given with its conserved first and last residue. A D gene is named only where the DNA matches it firmly.

CDR3aa | CDR3nt | j_gene | len | v_gene | d_gene
CASSRRRSTSGSSYEQYF | TGTGCCAGCAGTCGACGGCGCAGTACTAGCGGGAGTTCTTACGAGCAGTACTTC | TRBJ2-7 | 18 | TRBV6-6 | TRBD2
CASSARTDFSNQPQHF | TGTGCCAGCAGTGCCCGGACGGATTTTAGCAATCAGCCCCAGCATTTT | TRBJ1-5 | 16 | TRBV6-1 | NA
CASSLWTGAANTEAFF | TGTGCCAGCAGCTTATGGACGGGGGCGGCGAACACTGAAGCTTTCTTT | TRBJ1-1 | 16 | TRBV7-8 | NA
CASSPGPTNTDTQYF | TGCGCCAGCAGCCCCGGTCCCACCAACACAGATACGCAGTATTTT | TRBJ2-3 | 15 | TRBV5-1 | NA
CASSLVAGRGTEAFF | TGTGCCAGCAGCTTAGTGGCAGGGCGGGGGACTGAAGCTTTCTTT | TRBJ1-1 | 15 | TRBV7-2 | NA
CASSLGQSYGYTF | TGTGCCAGCAGCTTGGGACAGTCCTATGGCTACACCTTC | TRBJ1-2 | 13 | TRBV7-9 | TRBD1
CASSVATSSGNTIYF | TGTGCCAGCAGCGTAGCTACCAGCTCTGGAAACACCATATATTTT | TRBJ1-3 | 15 | TRBV9 | NA
CASTSAGPHETQYF | TGTGCCAGCACTTCAGCGGGGCCCCACGAGACCCAGTACTTC | TRBJ2-5 | 14 | TRBV6-6 | TRBD2
CASSSTGNYGYTF | TGTGCCAGCAGCTCTACAGGGAACTATGGCTACACCTTC | TRBJ1-2 | 13 | TRBV7-8 | NA
CASSRTETYEQYF | TGTGCCAGCAGCCGGACAGAGACATACGAGCAGTACTTC | TRBJ2-7 | 13 | TRBV27 | NA
CSPVVRQFF | TGCAGCCCGGTGGTAAGGCAGTTCTTC | TRBJ2-1 | 9 | TRBV29-1 | NA
CASSMAGAVGRGRRDEQFF | TGTGCCAGTAGTATGGCAGGGGCGGTCGGAAGGGGGCGTCGAGATGAGCAGTTCTTC | TRBJ2-1 | 19 | TRBV19 | TRBD1
CASSRRAGGEINYGYTF | TGCGCCAGCAGCCGTAGGGCAGGGGGCGAAATTAACTATGGCTACACCTTC | TRBJ1-2 | 17 | TRBV5-1 | TRBD1